This TCR beta chain was sequenced for a study of blood T cell repertoires in COVID-19 (dated by TCRdb to the early 2020s). Context from the whole study: The collaborator samples originated in the United States, Italy and Spain and spanned the acute and convalescent phases of COVID-19. The material from the prospective study consisted of cDNA or gDNA derived from T cells, B-cell-depleted T cells, or PBMCs. The dataset comprised deeply sampled blood TCRbeta repertoires from subjects exposed to, actively infected with, or recovered from COVID-19. A freely available public database, intended as a resource for researchers studying the immune response to SARS-CoV-2, is where the repertoires were released. Samples came from the ongoing ImmuneRACE study (first 160 participants) plus 1,254 subjects from 6 global collaborators. The sample metadata nearly always contained a de-identified subject ID, COVID-19 status, age in years and sex. HLA class I and class II types, where available, came from metadata supplied by the sample provider rather than from assay-based typing.

Comments on this clone: The specificity of this receptor is unknown. Base qualities are not at hand, and no much larger clone is one base apart.

Here is what the overall study found, with its caveats: How much clinical and demographic metadata was included differed by source and by participant, and the metadata was provided uncurated.

The immunoSEQ Assay, a bias-controlled multiplex PCR, was used to amplify TCRbeta CDR3 regions from genomic DNA. Under the source paper's analysis protocol: Nucleated cell counts per sample were estimated from amplification of reference gene primers within the assay. To quantify the absolute abundance of each unique TCRbeta CDR3 rearrangement, sequence reads were collapsed and filtered. For each sample, productive Simpson clonality was calculated as the square root of Simpson's diversity index over productive rearrangements. This immuneACCESS table, as held by TCRdb, lists in-frame sequences with V and J called but not all clones. Of the missing ones, under half trace to an unresolved V gene in checked studies; the others have no known cause. V, J and clone size reflect that table, while D and trimming were determined from the DNA. The sample includes some 300,000 clones, with roughly 90% observed a single time. The top ten constitute about 2.3% of the sample.

Looking up the germline V gene (reference sequence) yields CDR1 MNHEY and CDR2 SMNVEV. V loses 10 bases of germline sequence and J loses 6 bases, and the interval between the two ends is 13 bases. From the cysteine through the phenylalanine, the CDR3 covers 12 amino acids. The read is trimmed to its CDR3 DNA, 36 bases read in frame from base 1. The collaborating institutions used their own protocols to collect whole blood in K2EDTA tubes. For TCRbeta analysis, collaborators shipped samples as frozen whole blood, isolated PBMCs, or DNA extracted from either of those sample types. This sequence was found in a young man with active or convalescent COVID-19. The chain was built from TRBV27 and TRBJ1-5; TRBD1 is a weak D gene call, 6 bases matching. Sequencing was performed on peripheral blood. In nucleotides, the sequence is TGTGCCACCAAAACAGGGTCTCAGCCCCAGCATTTT. This yields the protein CATKTGSQPQHF.